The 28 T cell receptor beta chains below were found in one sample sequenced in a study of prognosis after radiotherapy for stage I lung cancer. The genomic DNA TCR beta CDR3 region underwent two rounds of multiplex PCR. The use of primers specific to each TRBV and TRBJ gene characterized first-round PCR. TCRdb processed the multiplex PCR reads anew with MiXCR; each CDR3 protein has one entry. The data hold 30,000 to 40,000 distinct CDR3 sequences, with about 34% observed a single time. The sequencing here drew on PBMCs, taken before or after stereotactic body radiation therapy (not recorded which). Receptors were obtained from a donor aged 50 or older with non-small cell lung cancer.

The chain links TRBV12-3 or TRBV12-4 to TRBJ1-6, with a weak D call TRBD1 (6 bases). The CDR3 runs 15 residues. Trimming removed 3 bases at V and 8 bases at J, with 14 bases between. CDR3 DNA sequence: TGTGCCAGCAGTTTGAAGTTAGGGGGTTATTCACCCCTCCACTTT. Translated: CASSLKLGGYSPLHF.

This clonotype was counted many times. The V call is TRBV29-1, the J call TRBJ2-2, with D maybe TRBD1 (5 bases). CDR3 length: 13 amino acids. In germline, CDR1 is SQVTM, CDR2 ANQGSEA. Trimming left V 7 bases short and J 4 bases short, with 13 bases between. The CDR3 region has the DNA TGCAGCGCCGCGGACAAACCCACCGGGGAGCTGTTTTTT. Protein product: CSAADKPTGELFF.

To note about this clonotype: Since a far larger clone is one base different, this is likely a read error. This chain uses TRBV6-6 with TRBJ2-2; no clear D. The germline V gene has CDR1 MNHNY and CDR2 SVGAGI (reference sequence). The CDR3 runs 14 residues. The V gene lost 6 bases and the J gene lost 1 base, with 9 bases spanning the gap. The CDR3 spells CASSLDENTGELFF. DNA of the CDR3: TGTGCCAGCAGCCTGGACGAGAACACCGGGGAGCTGTTTTTT.

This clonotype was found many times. The CDR3 sequence: CATGGSMSSYNSPLHF. CDR3 nucleotides: TGTGCCACAGGAGGGTCGATGAGCTCCTATAATTCACCCCTCCACTTT. The chain carries TRBV10-3 and TRBJ1-6, with unresolved D. Trimming stripped 10 bases from V and 0 bases from J, with 16 bases between. This CDR3 contains 16 residues. Germline V CDR1 and CDR2: ENHRY, SYGVKD.

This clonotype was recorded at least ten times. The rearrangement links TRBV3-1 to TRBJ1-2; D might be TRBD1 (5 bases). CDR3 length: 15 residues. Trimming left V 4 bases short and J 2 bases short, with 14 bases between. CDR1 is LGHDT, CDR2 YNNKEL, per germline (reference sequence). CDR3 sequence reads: CASSRRQQGNYGYTF. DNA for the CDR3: TGTGCCAGCAGCCGTAGACAGCAAGGGAACTATGGCTACACCTTC.

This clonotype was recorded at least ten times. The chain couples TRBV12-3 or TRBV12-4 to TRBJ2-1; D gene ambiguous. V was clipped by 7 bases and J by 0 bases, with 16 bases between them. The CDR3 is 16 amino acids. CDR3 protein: CASTPGGPPSYNEQFF. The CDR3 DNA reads TGTGCCAGCACCCCTGGCGGACCACCCTCCTACAATGAGCAGTTCTTC.

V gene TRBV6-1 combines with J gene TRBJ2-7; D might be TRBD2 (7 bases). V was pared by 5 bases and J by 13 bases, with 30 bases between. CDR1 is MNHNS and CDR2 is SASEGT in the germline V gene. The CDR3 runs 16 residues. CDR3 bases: TGTGCCAGCAGTAAGGGGGAGGTTCGGGGCGGGGGCGATCATTACTTC. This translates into CASSKGEVRGGGDHYF.

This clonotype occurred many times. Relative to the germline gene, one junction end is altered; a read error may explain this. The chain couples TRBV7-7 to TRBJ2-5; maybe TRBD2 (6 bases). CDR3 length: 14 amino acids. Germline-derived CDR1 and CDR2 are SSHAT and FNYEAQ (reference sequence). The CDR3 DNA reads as TGTGCTAGCAGCTCGACTGGACTACAAGAGACCCAGTACTTC. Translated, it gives CASSSTGLQETQYF.

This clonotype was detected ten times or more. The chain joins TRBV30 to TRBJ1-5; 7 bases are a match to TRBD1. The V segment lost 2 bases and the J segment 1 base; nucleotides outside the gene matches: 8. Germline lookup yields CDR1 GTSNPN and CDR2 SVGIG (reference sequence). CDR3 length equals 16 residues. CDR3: CAWSSGQGGSNQPQHF. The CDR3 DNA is TGTGCCTGGAGTAGTGGGCAGGGGGGAAGCAATCAGCCCCAGCATTTT.

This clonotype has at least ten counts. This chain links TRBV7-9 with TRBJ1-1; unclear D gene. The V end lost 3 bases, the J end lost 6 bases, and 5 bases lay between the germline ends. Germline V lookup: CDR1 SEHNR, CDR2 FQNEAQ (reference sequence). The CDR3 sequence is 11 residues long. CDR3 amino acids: CASSLNSEAFF. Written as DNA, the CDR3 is TGTGCCAGCAGCTTGAATTCTGAAGCTTTCTTT.

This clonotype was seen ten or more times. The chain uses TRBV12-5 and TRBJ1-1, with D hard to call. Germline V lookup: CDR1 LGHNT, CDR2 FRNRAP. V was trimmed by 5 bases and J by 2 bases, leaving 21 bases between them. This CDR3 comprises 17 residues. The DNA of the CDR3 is TGTGCTAGTGGTACCCCGGACCCGACCCCTGTAAACACTGAAGCTTTCTTT. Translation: CASGTPDPTPVNTEAFF.

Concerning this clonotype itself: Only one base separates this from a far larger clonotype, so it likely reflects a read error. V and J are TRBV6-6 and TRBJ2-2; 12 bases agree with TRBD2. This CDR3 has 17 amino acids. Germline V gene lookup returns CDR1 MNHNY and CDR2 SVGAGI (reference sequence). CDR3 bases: TGTTCCAGCAGTTACTCTAGCGGGGGGGCGTTTGGCGGGGAGCTGTTTTTT. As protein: CSSSYSSGGAFGGELFF.

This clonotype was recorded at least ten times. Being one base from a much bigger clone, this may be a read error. In nucleotides, the CDR3 is TGTGCCAGCAGTTTATGTGTGACAGGGGCGAATTCACCCCTCCACTTT. This codes for CASSLCVTGANSPLHF. The rearrangement links TRBV27 to TRBJ1-6, with 8 bases lining up with TRBD1. With 1 base clipped from V and 7 bases from J, the junction kept 6 bases outside the gene matches. Germline CDR1 reads MNHEY; CDR2 reads SMNVEV (reference sequence). This CDR3 comprises 16 residues.

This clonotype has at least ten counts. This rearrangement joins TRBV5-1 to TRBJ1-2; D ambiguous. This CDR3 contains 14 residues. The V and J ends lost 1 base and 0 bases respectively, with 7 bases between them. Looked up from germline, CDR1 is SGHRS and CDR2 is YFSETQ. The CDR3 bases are TGCGCCAGCAGCTTGAGTACAGCTAACTATGGCTACACCTTC. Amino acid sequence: CASSLSTANYGYTF.

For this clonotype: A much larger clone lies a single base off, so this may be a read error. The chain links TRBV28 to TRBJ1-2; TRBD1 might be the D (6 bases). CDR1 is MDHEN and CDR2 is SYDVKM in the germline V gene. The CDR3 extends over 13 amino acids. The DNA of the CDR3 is TGTGCCAGCAGCCCAGGACAGACTTATGGCCACACCTTC. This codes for CASSPGQTYGHTF.

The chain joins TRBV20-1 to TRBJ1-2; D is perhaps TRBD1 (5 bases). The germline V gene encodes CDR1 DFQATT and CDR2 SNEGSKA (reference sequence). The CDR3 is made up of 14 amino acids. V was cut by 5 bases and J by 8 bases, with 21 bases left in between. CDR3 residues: CSAPPGSGTRGYTF. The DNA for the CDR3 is TGCAGTGCTCCCCCCGGGTCAGGGACGCGAGGCTACACCTTC.

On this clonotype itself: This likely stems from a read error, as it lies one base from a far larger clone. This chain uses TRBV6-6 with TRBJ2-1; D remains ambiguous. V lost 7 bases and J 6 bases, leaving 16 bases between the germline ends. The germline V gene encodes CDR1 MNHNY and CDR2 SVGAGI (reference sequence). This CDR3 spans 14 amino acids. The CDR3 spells CASIPGSAINEQFF. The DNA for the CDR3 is TGTGCCAGCATACCGGGTTCCGCTATCAATGAGCAGTTCTTC.

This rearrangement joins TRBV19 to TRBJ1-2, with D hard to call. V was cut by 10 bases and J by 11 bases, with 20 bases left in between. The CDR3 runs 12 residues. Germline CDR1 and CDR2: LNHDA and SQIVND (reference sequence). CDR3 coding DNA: TGTGCCATTAGCGAGATACGGGAACGGTACACCTTC. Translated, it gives CAISEIRERYTF.

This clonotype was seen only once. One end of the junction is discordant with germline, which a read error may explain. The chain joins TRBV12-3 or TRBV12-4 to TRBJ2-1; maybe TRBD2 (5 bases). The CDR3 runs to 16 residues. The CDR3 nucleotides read TGTGCAAGCAGTTTAGCGCAGTACCGGGTGTCCAATGAGCAGTTCTTC. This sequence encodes CASSLAQYRVSNEQFF.

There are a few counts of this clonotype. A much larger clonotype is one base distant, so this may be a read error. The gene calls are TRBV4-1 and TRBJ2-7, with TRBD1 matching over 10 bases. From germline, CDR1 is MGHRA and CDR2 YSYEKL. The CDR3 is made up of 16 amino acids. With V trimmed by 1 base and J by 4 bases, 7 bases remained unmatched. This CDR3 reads CASSQVCGTGAYEQYF. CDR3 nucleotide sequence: TGCGCCAGCAGCCAAGTCTGTGGGACAGGGGCTTACGAGCAGTACTTC.

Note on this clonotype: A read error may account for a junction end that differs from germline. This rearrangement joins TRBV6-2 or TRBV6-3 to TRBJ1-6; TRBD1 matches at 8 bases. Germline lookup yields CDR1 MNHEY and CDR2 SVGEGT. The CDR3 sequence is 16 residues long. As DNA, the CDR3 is TGTGCCAGCAGCTACCATCCCCAGGGGGCTAATTCACCCCTCAACTTT. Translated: CASSYHPQGANSPLNF.

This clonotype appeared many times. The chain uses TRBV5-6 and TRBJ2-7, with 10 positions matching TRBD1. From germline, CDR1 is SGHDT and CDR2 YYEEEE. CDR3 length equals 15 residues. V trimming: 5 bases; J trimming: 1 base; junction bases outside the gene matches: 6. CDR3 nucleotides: TGTGCCAGCAGTATCCGGGACAGGGGTTCCTACGAGCAGTACTTC. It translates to CASSIRDRGSYEQYF.

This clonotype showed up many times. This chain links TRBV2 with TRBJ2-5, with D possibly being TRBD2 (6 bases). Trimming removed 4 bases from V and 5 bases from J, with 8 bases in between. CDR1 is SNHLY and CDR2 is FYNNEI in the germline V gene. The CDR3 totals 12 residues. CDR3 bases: TGTGCCAGCAGTGTGAGCGGGGAGACCCAGTACTTC. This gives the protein CASSVSGETQYF.

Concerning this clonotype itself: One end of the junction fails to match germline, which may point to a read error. The CDR3 protein is CASILGWSKTYEQYF. Written as DNA, the CDR3 is TGTGCCAGCATCTTGGGCTGGAGTAAAACCTACGAGCAGTACTTC. The chain links TRBV5-4 to TRBJ2-7; D unclear. The CDR3 is 15 residues long. Germline CDR1 is SGHNT and CDR2 is YYREEE (reference sequence). The full variable domain, with the rest looked up from reference TRBV5-4 and TRBJ2-7, is ETGVTQSPTHLIKTRGQQVTLRCSSQSGHNTVSWYQQALGQGPQFIFQYYREEENGRGNFPPRFSGLQFPNYSSELNVNALELDDSALYLCASILGWSKTYEQYFGPGTRLTVT.

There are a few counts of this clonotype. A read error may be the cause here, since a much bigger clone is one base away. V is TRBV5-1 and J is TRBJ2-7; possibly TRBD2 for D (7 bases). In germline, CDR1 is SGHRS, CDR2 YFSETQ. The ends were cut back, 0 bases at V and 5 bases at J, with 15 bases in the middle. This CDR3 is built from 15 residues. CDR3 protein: CASSLAGGPVNEQYF. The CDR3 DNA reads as TGCGCCAGCAGCTTGGCCGGGGGGCCGGTGAACGAGCAGTACTTC.

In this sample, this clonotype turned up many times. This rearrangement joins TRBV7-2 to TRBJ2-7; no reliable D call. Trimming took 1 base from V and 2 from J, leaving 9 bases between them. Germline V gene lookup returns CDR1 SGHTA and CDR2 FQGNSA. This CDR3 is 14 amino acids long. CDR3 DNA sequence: TGTGCCAGCAGCTTAGTTCCTGGGACCTACGAGCAGTACTTC. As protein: CASSLVPGTYEQYF.

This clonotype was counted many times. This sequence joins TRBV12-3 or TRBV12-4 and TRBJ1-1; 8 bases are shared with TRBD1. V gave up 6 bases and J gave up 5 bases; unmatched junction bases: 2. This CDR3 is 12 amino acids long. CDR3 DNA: TGTGCCAGCAGAGGGACAGGTACTGAAGCTTTCTTT. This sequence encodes CASRGTGTEAFF.

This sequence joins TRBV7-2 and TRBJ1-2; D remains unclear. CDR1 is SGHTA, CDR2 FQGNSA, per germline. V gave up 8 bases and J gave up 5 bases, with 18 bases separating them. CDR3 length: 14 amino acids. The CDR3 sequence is CASGLAAFSYGYTF. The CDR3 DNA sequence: TGTGCCAGCGGGTTGGCAGCGTTCTCGTATGGCTACACCTTC. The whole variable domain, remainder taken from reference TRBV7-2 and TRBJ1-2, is GAGVSQSPSNKVTEKGKDVELRCDPISGHTALYWYRQSLGQGLEFLIYFQGNSAPDKSGLPSDRFSAERTGGSVSTLTIQRTQQEDSAVYLCASGLAAFSYGYTFGSGTRLTVV.